This T cell receptor beta chain was retrieved from a study of cytomegalovirus exposure and HLA in healthy donors. PCR used 60 Vbeta primers and 13 Jbeta primers. Per the authors' pipeline: Later, 65 million to 85 million unique TCR beta chains were counted in an analysis, and some 9.9 million of them were shared. Profiling relied on immunoSEQ multiplex PCR, and the TCRdb table lists in-frame clones only, not all of them. The V and J calls and the clone size are those of that table, but D and trimming were determined from the DNA. This table has about 110,000 clones, less than 85% appearing once. The study, taken as a whole, reports: A list of roughly 180 TCR beta chains associated with cytomegalovirus was given. Reported results showed that the classifier diagnosed cytomegalovirus status with high specificity and sensitivity. Within a later analysis, the majority of CMV-associated TCR beta chains appeared HLA-restricted.

On this clone itself: The antigen is undetermined.

The CDR3 extends over 16 amino acids. V was pared by 0 bases and J by 0 bases, with 5 bases of the junction left unmatched. Germline CDR1 is MNHEY and CDR2 is SVGAGI. The source is a man in his thirties or forties in good health and CMV-seropositive. Material for sequencing was PBMCs. This chain connects TRBV6-5 to TRBJ2-7; 7 bases agree with TRBD2. CDR3 nucleotides: TGTGCCAGCAGTTACTCAAGCGGGGCAAGCTCCTACGAGCAGTACTTC. This gives the protein CASSYSSGASSYEQYF.